This TCR beta chain was captured in a study of T cell responses to AZD1222 COVID-19 vaccine. Sequencing used immunoSEQ multiplex PCR; TCRdb keeps in-frame clones, though not all of them. The repertoire holds roughly 120,000 clones, with around 84% as singletons. The ends were cut back, 1 base at V and 9 bases at J, with 16 bases in the middle. Germline lookup yields CDR1 SGHDN and CDR2 FVKESK. The CDR3 sequence is 15 residues long. The source is an adult in good health. This chain uses TRBV14 with TRBJ1-5, with D possibly TRBD1 on 6 matching bases. Sequencing used peripheral blood, obtained on day 0 of AZD1222 vaccination. The CDR3 loop reads CASSQGGGSSRPQHF. The CDR3 nucleotides are TGTGCCAGCAGCCAAGGAGGGGGGTCGTCGAGGCCCCAGCATTTT.